Given below is one T cell receptor (beta chain) in context. Its antigen is undetermined. The authors ran a second PCR of roughly 6 to 12 cycles using a sample-barcoded 5' primer and a J-beta primer mix. TCRdb re-derived calls from the 5' RACE reads in MiXCR, one entry per CDR3 protein. The sample contains roughly 2 million distinct CDR3 sequences, 49% of which appear only once. Trimming cost V 4 bases and J 12 bases, with 21 bases left between them. The CDR3 consists of 15 residues. The germline V gene encodes CDR1 SGHTA and CDR2 FQGNSA. These data are taken from a study of blood T cells in healthy people across ages. Study observations and caveats: It was not possible, with unsorted PBMCs, to conclusively compare naive and antigen-experienced cells.

This TCR came from a woman between 40 and 55 years old in good health. Sequenced input: blood. This chain uses TRBV7-2 with TRBJ1-4; TRBD1 might be the D (6 bases). The CDR3 region has the DNA TGTGCCAGCAGCTCGCAGGGAGGGGGGTACGAAGAACTGTTTTTT. Translating it yields CASSSQGGGYEELFF.